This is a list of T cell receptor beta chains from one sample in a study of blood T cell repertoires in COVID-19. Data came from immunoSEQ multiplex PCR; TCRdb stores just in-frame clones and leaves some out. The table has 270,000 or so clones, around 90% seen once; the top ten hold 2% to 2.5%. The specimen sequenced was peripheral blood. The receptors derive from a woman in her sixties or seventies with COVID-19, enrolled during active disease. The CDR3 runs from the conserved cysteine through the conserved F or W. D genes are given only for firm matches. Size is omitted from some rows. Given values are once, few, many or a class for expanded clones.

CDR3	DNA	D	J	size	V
CASSLMAGHSNSPLHF	TGTGCCAGCAGCTTAATGGCCGGACACTCAAATTCACCCCTCCACTTT	-	TRBJ1-6	-	TRBV11-2
CASSADRGRVFF	TGTGCCAGCAGCGCGGACAGGGGAAGGGTGTTTTTT	TRBD1	TRBJ2-2	-	TRBV9
CATRQGGAGNQPQHF	TGTGCCACCAGGCAGGGGGGAGCGGGCAATCAGCCCCAGCATTTT	TRBD1	TRBJ1-5	-	TRBV15
CAWSPFRQAHTEAFF	TGTGCCTGGAGCCCCTTCAGACAGGCGCACACTGAAGCTTTCTTT	-	TRBJ1-1	-	TRBV30
CSSLPAGQGSDTQYF	TGCAGCTCCCTTCCGGCGGGACAGGGGTCAGATACGCAGTATTTT	TRBD1	TRBJ2-3	once	TRBV29-1
CASSLVAGADYGYTF	TGTGCCAGCAGCTTGGTAGCGGGGGCTGACTATGGCTACACCTTC	-	TRBJ1-2	-	TRBV5-5
CASSSTVNRDGYTF	TGTGCCAGCAGCTCGACAGTAAACCGAGATGGCTACACCTTC	-	TRBJ1-2	-	TRBV7-2
CASSSLGQGRDTQYF	TGTGCCAGCAGCTCCCTTGGACAGGGGCGGGATACGCAGTATTTT	TRBD1	TRBJ2-3	-	TRBV7-7
CASSGTGGNTEAFF	TGTGCCAGCAGCGGGACAGGGGGGAACACTGAAGCTTTCTTT	TRBD1	TRBJ1-1	-	TRBV7-2
CASSQVEGSLPLHF	TGTGCCAGCAGCCAAGTAGAGGGCAGCCTTCCCCTCCACTTT	-	TRBJ1-6	-	TRBV3-1/TRBV3-2
CASSRSGLVNNEQFF	TGTGCCAGCAGCCGAAGCGGGCTAGTCAACAATGAGCAGTTCTTC	-	TRBJ2-1	-	TRBV3-1/TRBV3-2
CASSLGGGNEKLFF	TGCGCCAGCAGCTTGGGGGGCGGCAATGAAAAACTGTTTTTT	-	TRBJ1-4	-	TRBV5-1
CASSWGGHSPLHF	TGTGCCAGCAGTTGGGGGGGCCACTCACCCCTCCACTTT	-	TRBJ1-6	-	TRBV12-3/TRBV12-4
CAPRAHHADSPLHF	TGTGCCCCCAGGGCACACCACGCGGATTCACCCCTCCACTTT	-	TRBJ1-6	-	TRBV27
CASILGQGAYEQYF	TGTGCCAGCATATTAGGACAGGGGGCCTACGAGCAGTACTTC	TRBD1	TRBJ2-7	-	TRBV6-5
CASSPSHELSTEAFF	TGTGCCAGTAGTCCTAGTCACGAGCTAAGCACTGAAGCTTTCTTT	-	TRBJ1-1	-	TRBV19
CASSTRTSGGPDTQYF	TGCGCCAGCAGCACTCGGACTAGCGGGGGCCCCGATACGCAGTATTTT	TRBD2	TRBJ2-3	-	TRBV5-1
CASSTGGAGISPLHF	TGTGCCAGCAGTACAGGGGGCGCGGGTATTTCACCCCTCCACTTT	TRBD1	TRBJ1-6	few	TRBV6-2/TRBV6-3
CASSQDYVGGNTQYF	TGTGCCAGCAGCCAAGATTATGTGGGAGGGAATACGCAGTATTTT	TRBD2	TRBJ2-3	-	TRBV3-1/TRBV3-2
CASSRGVNEQFF	TGTGCCAGCAGTCGGGGAGTTAATGAGCAGTTCTTC	-	TRBJ2-1	-	TRBV6-2/TRBV6-3
CASSRLGQGFNYGYTF	TGCGCCAGCAGCCGATTGGGACAGGGATTTAACTATGGCTACACCTTC	TRBD1	TRBJ1-2	-	TRBV4-1
CASSGGHHTDTQYF	TGTGCCAGCTCCGGGGGGCACCACACAGATACGCAGTATTTT	-	TRBJ2-3	-	TRBV4-2
CASSALAGGQPNEQFF	TGTGCCAGCAGTGCCCTAGCGGGGGGGCAACCCAATGAGCAGTTCTTC	TRBD2	TRBJ2-1	-	TRBV6-1
CASSPPVGGTDEQYF	TGTGCCAGCTCACCCCCAGTGGGGGGAACGGACGAGCAGTACTTC	-	TRBJ2-7	-	TRBV18
CASSQVGYFDSNYGYTF	TGTGCCAGCAGCCAAGTCGGTTATTTTGACAGTAACTATGGCTACACCTTC	-	TRBJ1-2	-	TRBV4-2
CASSLTGGGQPQHF	TGTGCCAGCAGCTTAACAGGGGGCGGCCAGCCCCAGCATTTT	TRBD1	TRBJ1-5	-	TRBV7-9
CASSLDGAREKLFF	TGCGCCAGCAGCTTGGACGGAGCTCGTGAAAAACTGTTTTTT	-	TRBJ1-4	once	TRBV5-1
CSVGTASSGNTIYF	TGCAGCGTTGGGACTGCCAGCTCTGGAAACACCATATATTTT	-	TRBJ1-3	-	TRBV29-1
CASSPRRGDTGELFF	TGTGCCAGCTCACCCCGACGGGGGGATACCGGGGAGCTGTTTTTT	TRBD2	TRBJ2-2	-	TRBV18
CASRELLTGSNTDTQYF	TGTGCCAGCAGGGAACTACTGACAGGGTCCAACACAGATACGCAGTATTTT	TRBD1	TRBJ2-3	-	TRBV2
CASSMQGVPNTGELFF	TGCGCCAGCAGCATGCAGGGGGTGCCGAACACCGGGGAGCTGTTTTTT	TRBD1	TRBJ2-2	-	TRBV5-1
CASSKESAGGEMDEKLFF	TGTGCCAGCAGCAAAGAGAGCGCAGGGGGAGAGATGGATGAAAAACTGTTTTTT	-	TRBJ1-4	-	TRBV21-1
CASRENQETQYF	TGCGCCAGCAGGGAGAACCAAGAGACCCAGTACTTC	-	TRBJ2-5	-	TRBV5-1
CASSPPLGGLEQYF	TGTGCCAGCTCACCACCGCTCGGGGGGCTCGAGCAGTACTTC	-	TRBJ2-7	-	TRBV18
CASSYYRAGYTF	TGTGCCAGCAGTTACTACAGGGCGGGCTACACCTTC	-	TRBJ1-2	-	TRBV6-2/TRBV6-3
CASSLRTSETDTQYF	TGTGCCAGCAGCCTCCGGACTAGCGAGACAGATACGCAGTATTTT	TRBD2	TRBJ2-3	-	TRBV7-2
CASTPARDPNEKLFF	TGTGCCAGCACCCCGGCGAGGGATCCGAATGAAAAACTGTTTTTT	-	TRBJ1-4	-	TRBV28
CASSRVGQGSQPQHF	TGTGCCAGCAGTCGTGTAGGACAGGGGTCTCAGCCCCAGCATTTT	TRBD1	TRBJ1-5	-	TRBV6-6
CASSLAFGGLYEQYF	TGTGCCAGCAGCTTGGCCTTTGGAGGTCTTTACGAGCAGTACTTC	-	TRBJ2-7	-	TRBV11-3
CASSTRQGAGYTF	TGTGCCAGCAGCACGAGACAGGGGGCTGGCTACACCTTC	TRBD1	TRBJ1-2	-	TRBV7-9
CASSYPTLLPQAFF	TGTGCCAGCAGTTACCCTACCTTGCTACCCCAAGCTTTCTTT	-	TRBJ1-1	-	TRBV6-2/TRBV6-3
CASSTMNTEAFF	TGTGCCAGCAGTACAATGAACACTGAAGCTTTCTTT	-	TRBJ1-1	-	TRBV2
CASSLSPGGTDTQYF	TGTGCCAGCAGTTTAAGTCCCGGGGGCACAGATACGCAGTATTTT	-	TRBJ2-3	-	TRBV27
CASSARVYGYTF	TGTGCCAGCAGTGCGAGGGTCTATGGCTACACCTTC	-	TRBJ1-2	-	TRBV2
CASSYFPNEQFF	TGTGCCAGCAGCTACTTCCCCAATGAGCAGTTCTTC	-	TRBJ2-1	-	TRBV7-9
CASSYRTDRGSSYEQYF	TGCGCCAGCAGCTACCGAACCGACAGGGGAAGTTCCTACGAGCAGTACTTC	TRBD1	TRBJ2-7	-	TRBV5-1
CASSERQATNEKLFF	TGTGCCAGCAGCGAGCGACAGGCAACTAATGAAAAACTGTTTTTT	-	TRBJ1-4	-	TRBV7-9
CASSSTTGEVAFF	TGTGCCAGCAGTTCCACGACAGGGGAAGTAGCTTTCTTT	TRBD1	TRBJ1-1	-	TRBV6-5
CASSPGTGDSNQPQHF	TGTGCCAGCAGCCCCGGGACAGGGGATAGCAATCAGCCCCAGCATTTT	TRBD1	TRBJ1-5	-	TRBV6-6
CASSLNQPQHF	TGTGCCAGCAGTCTCAATCAGCCCCAGCATTTT	-	TRBJ1-5	once	TRBV12-3/TRBV12-4
CASSRDRANSPLHF	TGTGCCAGCAGTAGGGACAGGGCAAATTCACCCCTCCACTTT	TRBD1	TRBJ1-6	-	TRBV6-5
CASSEDRADQPQHF	TGTGCCAGCAGTGAGGACAGGGCGGATCAGCCCCAGCATTTT	TRBD1	TRBJ1-5	-	TRBV6-2/TRBV6-3
CASSLGQGDEKLFF	TGTGCCAGCAGCTTAGGGCAGGGTGATGAAAAACTGTTTTTT	-	TRBJ1-4	-	TRBV7-8
CASLRAAGETQYF	TGTGCCAGCCTCAGGGCGGCTGGGGAGACCCAGTACTTC	-	TRBJ2-5	-	TRBV6-5
CASSDRLNTGELFF	TGTGCAAGCTCGGACAGACTGAACACCGGGGAGCTGTTTTTT	-	TRBJ2-2	-	TRBV19
CASSFAGASRSEQYF	TGTGCCAGCAGTTTCGCAGGGGCCAGCCGGAGCGAGCAGTACTTC	-	TRBJ2-7	-	TRBV6-5
CAWSGGAADTQYF	TGTGCCTGGAGCGGGGGGGCCGCAGATACGCAGTATTTT	TRBD2	TRBJ2-3	-	TRBV30